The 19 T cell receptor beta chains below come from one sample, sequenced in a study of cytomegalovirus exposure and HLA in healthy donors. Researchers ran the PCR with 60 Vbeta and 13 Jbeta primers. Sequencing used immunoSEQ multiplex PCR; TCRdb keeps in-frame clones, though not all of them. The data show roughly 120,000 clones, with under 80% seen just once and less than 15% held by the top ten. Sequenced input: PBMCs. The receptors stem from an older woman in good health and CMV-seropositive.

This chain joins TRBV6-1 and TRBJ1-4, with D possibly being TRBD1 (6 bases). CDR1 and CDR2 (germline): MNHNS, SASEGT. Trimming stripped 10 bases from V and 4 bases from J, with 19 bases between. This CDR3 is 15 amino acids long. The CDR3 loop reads CAIPGQGIGNEKLFF. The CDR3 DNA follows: TGTGCCATTCCCGGGCAGGGGATTGGTAATGAAAAACTGTTTTTT.

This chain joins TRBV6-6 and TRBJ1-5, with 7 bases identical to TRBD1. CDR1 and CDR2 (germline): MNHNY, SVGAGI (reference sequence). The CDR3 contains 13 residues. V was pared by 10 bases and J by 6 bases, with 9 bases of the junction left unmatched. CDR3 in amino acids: CATLRQGSQPQHF. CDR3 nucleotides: TGTGCCACCCTGCGACAGGGTAGTCAGCCCCAGCATTTT.

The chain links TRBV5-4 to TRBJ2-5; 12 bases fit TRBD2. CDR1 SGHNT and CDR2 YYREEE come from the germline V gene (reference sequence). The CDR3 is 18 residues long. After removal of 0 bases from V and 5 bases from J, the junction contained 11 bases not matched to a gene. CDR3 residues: CASSLGGASGRVGETQYF. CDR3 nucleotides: TGTGCCAGCAGCTTGGGAGGGGCTAGCGGGAGGGTCGGCGAGACCCAGTACTTC.

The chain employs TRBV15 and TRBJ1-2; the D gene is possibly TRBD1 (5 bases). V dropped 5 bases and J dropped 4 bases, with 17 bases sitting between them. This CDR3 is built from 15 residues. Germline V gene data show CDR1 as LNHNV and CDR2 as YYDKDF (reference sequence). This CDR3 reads CATSRLRVSAYGYTF. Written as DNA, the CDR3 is TGTGCCACCAGCCGCCTCAGGGTCTCAGCCTATGGCTACACCTTC. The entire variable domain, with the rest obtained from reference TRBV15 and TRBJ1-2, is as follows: DAMVIQNPRYQVTQFGKPVTLSCSQTLNHNVMYWYQQKSSQAPKLLFHYYDKDFNNEADTPDNFQSRRPNTSFCFLDIRSPGLGDTAMYLCATSRLRVSAYGYTFGSGTRLTVV.

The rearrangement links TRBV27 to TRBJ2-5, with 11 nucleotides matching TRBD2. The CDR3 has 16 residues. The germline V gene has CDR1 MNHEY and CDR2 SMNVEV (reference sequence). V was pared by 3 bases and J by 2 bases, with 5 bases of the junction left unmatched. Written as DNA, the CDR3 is TGTGCCAGCAGTTTTGGAGGACTAGCGGGTCAAGAGACCCAGTACTTC. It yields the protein CASSFGGLAGQETQYF.

The DNA of the CDR3 is TGTGCCAGCAGCGTAGAACAGGGGTATAATTCACCCCTCCACTTT. Residues: CASSVEQGYNSPLHF. The V call is TRBV9, the J call TRBJ1-6; TRBD1 matches at 7 bases. V shed 0 bases and J 4 bases; nucleotides not matched to a gene: 1. The CDR3 is made up of 15 amino acids. Germline lookup yields CDR1 SGDLS and CDR2 YYNGEE.

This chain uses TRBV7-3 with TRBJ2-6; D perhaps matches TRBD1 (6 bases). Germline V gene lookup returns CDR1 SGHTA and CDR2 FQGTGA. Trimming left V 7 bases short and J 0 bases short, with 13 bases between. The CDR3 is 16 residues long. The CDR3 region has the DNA TGTGCCAGCACGGTAGGACAGATCTCTGGGGCCAACGTCCTGACTTTC. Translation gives CASTVGQISGANVLTF.

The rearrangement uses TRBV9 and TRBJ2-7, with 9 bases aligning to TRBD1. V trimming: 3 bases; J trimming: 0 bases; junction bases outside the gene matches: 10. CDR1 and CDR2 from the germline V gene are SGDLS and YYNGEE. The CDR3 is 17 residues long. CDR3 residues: CASSASIGTGNSYEQYF. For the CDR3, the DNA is TGTGCCAGCAGCGCCTCGATCGGGACAGGGAACTCCTACGAGCAGTACTTC.

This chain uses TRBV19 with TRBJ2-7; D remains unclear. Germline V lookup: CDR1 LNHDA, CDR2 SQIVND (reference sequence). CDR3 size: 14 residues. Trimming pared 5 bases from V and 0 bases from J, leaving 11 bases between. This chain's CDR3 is CASSVSPFSYEQYF. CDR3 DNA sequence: TGTGCCAGTAGTGTTTCCCCCTTCTCCTACGAGCAGTACTTC.

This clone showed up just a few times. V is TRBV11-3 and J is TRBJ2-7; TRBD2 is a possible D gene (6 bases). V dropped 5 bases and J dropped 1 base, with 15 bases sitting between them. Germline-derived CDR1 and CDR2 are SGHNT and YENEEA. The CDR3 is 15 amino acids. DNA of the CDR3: TGTGCCAGCAGCCAAGACCGGGGGACGTCCTACGAGCAGTACTTC. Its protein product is CASSQDRGTSYEQYF.

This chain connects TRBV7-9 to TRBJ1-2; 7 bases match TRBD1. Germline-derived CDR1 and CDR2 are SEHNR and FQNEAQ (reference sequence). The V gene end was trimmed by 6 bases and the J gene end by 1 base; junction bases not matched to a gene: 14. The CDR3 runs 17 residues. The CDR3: CASSPRPDREVNYGYTF. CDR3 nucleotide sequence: TGTGCCAGCAGTCCTCGCCCCGACAGGGAGGTTAACTATGGCTACACCTTC.

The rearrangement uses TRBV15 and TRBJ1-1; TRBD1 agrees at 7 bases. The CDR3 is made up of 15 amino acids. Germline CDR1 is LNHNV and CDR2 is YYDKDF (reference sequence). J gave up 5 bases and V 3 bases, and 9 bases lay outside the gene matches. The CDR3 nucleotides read TGTGCCACCAGCAGCCCGGGACAGCGGGAGACTGAAGCTTTCTTT. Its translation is CATSSPGQRETEAFF.

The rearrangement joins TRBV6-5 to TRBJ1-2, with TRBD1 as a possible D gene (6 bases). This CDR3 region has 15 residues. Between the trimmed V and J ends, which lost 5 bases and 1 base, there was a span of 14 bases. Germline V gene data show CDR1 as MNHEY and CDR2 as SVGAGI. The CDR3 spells CASSPWGRGNYGYTF. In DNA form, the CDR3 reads TGTGCCAGCAGTCCCTGGGGCAGGGGTAACTATGGCTACACCTTC.

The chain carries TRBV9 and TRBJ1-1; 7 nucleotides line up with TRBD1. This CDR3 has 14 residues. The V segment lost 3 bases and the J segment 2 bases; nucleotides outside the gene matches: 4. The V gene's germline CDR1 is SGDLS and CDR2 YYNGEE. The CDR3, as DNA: TGTGCCAGCAGCGGGACAGGTCCTAACACTGAAGCTTTCTTT. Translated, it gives CASSGTGPNTEAFF.

CDR3 amino acids: CAWSAPGTGRGYGYTF. CDR3 DNA sequence: TGTGCCTGGAGTGCCCCCGGGACAGGGCGTGGGTATGGCTACACCTTC. The chain joins TRBV30 to TRBJ1-2, with 9 bases aligning to TRBD1. This CDR3 has 16 residues. V shed 1 base, J shed 5 bases, and the junction held 11 bases outside the gene matches. The germline CDR1 and CDR2 sequences are GTSNPN and SVGIG (reference sequence).

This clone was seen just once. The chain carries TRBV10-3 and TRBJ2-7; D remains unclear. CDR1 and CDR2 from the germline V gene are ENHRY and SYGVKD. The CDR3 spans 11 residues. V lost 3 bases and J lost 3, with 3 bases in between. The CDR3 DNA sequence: TGTGCCATCAGTGACTTCTACGAGCAGTACTTC. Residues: CAISDFYEQYF.

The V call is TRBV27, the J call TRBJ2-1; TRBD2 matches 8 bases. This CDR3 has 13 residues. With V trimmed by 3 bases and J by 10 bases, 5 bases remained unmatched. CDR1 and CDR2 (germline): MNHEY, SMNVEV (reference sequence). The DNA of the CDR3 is TGTGCCAGCAGTTTCCGGGGGGGCTCAGAGCAGTTCTTC. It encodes CASSFRGGSEQFF.

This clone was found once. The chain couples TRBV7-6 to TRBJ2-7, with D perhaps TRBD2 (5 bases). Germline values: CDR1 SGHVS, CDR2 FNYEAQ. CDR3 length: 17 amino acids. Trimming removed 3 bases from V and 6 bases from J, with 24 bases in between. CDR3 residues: CASSFHSGRGAPVEQYF. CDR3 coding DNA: TGTGCCAGCAGCTTCCACTCGGGTCGGGGAGCGCCCGTCGAGCAGTACTTC.

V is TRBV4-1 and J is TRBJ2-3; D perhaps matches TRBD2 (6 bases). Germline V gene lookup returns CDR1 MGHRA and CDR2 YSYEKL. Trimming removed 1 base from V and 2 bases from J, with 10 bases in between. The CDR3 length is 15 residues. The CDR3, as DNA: TGCGCCAGCAGCCAAGCGCGGGGACTCACAGATACGCAGTATTTT. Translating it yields CASSQARGLTDTQYF.